A selection of T cell receptor beta chains follows, all from one sample in a study of cytomegalovirus exposure and HLA in healthy donors. The repertoire was sequenced with immunoSEQ multiplex PCR; TCRdb's copy has only in-frame clones and lacks some. The sample yields 150,000 to 200,000 clones, around 84% seen once. The material sequenced was PBMCs. The receptors originated from a woman aged 18-29 years in good health and CMV-seronegative. CDR3s include the opening cysteine and the closing phenylalanine or tryptophan. D genes are given only for firm matches. Clone size is stated in some rows and not others, as once, few, many or a class when expanded.

TRBJ2-2 TRBD1 NA TRBV27 CASSLGTGVGELFF TGTGCCAGCAGTCTCGGGACAGGGGTCGGGGAGCTGTTTTTT
TRBJ1-2 NA NA TRBV6-1 CASSSSGGYTF TGTGCCAGCAGTTCGTCGGGGGGCTACACCTTC
TRBJ2-7 TRBD2 NA TRBV9 CASSVGGSGSYEQYF TGTGCCAGCAGCGTAGGTGGTAGCGGGAGTTACGAGCAGTACTTC
TRBJ2-7 NA NA TRBV30 CAWRHRGGSYEQYF TGTGCCTGGAGACACAGGGGGGGTTCCTACGAGCAGTACTTC
TRBJ2-6 TRBD1 NA TRBV18 CASSPNTRGTGSAGANVLTF TGTGCCAGCTCACCCAATACCCGGGGGACAGGATCGGCTGGGGCCAACGTCCTGACTTTC
TRBJ1-1 TRBD1 NA TRBV18 CASSPRGRTEAFF TGTGCCAGCTCACCAAGGGGGCGGACTGAAGCTTTCTTT
TRBJ1-2 NA NA TRBV7-2 CASSLGLTLSPNGYTF TGTGCCAGCAGCTTGGGACTTACCCTATCGCCGAATGGCTACACCTTC
TRBJ1-2 TRBD1 NA TRBV19 CASREQGAVNYGYTF TGTGCCAGTAGGGAACAGGGGGCTGTTAACTATGGCTACACCTTC
TRBJ1-5 TRBD1 NA TRBV10-2 CASSEGTGNNQPQHF TGCGCCAGCAGTGAGGGGACAGGGAACAATCAGCCCCAGCATTTT
TRBJ1-1 NA once TRBV5-4 CASSPLRVENTEAFF TGTGCCAGCAGCCCCCTCAGGGTGGAGAACACTGAAGCTTTCTTT
TRBJ2-5 TRBD2 NA TRBV11-3 CASSLEAGKETQYF TGTGCCAGCAGCTTAGAAGCGGGGAAGGAGACCCAGTACTTC
TRBJ2-7 NA NA TRBV5-4 CASSSERSSYEQYF TGTGCCAGCAGCTCCGAGAGGAGCTCCTACGAGCAGTACTTC
TRBJ2-3 NA NA TRBV5-5 CASSSRAGMYDTQYF TGTGCCAGCAGCTCGAGAGCGGGCATGTACGATACGCAGTATTTT
TRBJ2-7 NA NA TRBV4-1 CASSQMPGGHEQYF TGCGCCAGCAGCCAGATGCCGGGGGGCCACGAGCAGTACTTC
TRBJ1-3 NA NA TRBV19 CASSPGFWNTIYF TGTGCCAGTAGCCCAGGGTTTTGGAACACCATATATTTT
TRBJ1-5 NA NA TRBV6-5 CASSDGPNYQPQHF TGTGCCAGCAGTGATGGGCCCAACTATCAGCCCCAGCATTTT
TRBJ2-1 TRBD1 NA TRBV20-1 CSAPKDRAMLF TGCAGTGCGCCCAAGGACAGGGCTATGCTCTTC
TRBJ1-4 TRBD1 few TRBV5-1 CASSSGQGEEKLFF TGCGCCAGCAGCTCGGGACAGGGGGAAGAAAAACTGTTTTTT
TRBJ2-3 TRBD2 NA TRBV29-1 CSAGTQGLAVSTDTQYF TGCAGCGCCGGCACACAGGGACTAGCCGTGAGCACAGATACGCAGTATTTT
TRBJ2-3 NA NA TRBV10-1 CASSEGTSTDTQYF TGCGCCAGCAGTGAGGGGACTAGCACAGATACGCAGTATTTT
TRBJ2-2 NA NA TRBV27 CASSLSALGGTGELFF TGTGCCAGCAGTTTATCCGCCCTAGGCGGCACCGGGGAGCTGTTTTTT
TRBJ2-1 TRBD2 NA TRBV7-2 CASSLAVAGGYNEQFF TGTGCCAGCAGCTTAGCGGTAGCGGGGGGTTACAATGAGCAGTTCTTC
TRBJ2-3 TRBD2 NA TRBV9 CASSETSGSLTSTDTQYF TGTGCCAGCAGCGAGACTAGCGGGAGCCTCACTAGCACAGATACGCAGTATTTT
TRBJ1-1 NA NA TRBV6-6 CASSTQDSEAFF TGTGCCAGCAGTACCCAGGACAGTGAAGCTTTCTTT
TRBJ2-7 NA NA TRBV10-3 CAISDGETGYLYEQYF TGTGCCATCAGTGACGGGGAGACAGGCTATCTCTACGAGCAGTACTTC
TRBJ2-7 NA NA TRBV5-4 CASSFARNPLEQYF TGTGCCAGCAGCTTTGCGCGAAACCCCCTCGAGCAGTACTTC
TRBJ2-3 NA NA TRBV2 CASSEKVLESGDTQYF TGTGCCAGCAGTGAAAAGGTCCTCGAGAGCGGAGATACGCAGTATTTT
TRBJ1-2 NA NA TRBV11-1 CASSLLEGTYGYTF TGTGCCAGCAGCCTACTGGAGGGGACCTATGGCTACACCTTC
TRBJ2-1 NA NA TRBV7-9 CASSSYLAVSGNEQFF TGTGCCAGCAGCTCCTACCTAGCAGTCTCGGGGAATGAGCAGTTCTTC
TRBJ2-7 TRBD2 NA TRBV5-1 CASSLVSSGTYEQYF TGCGCCAGCAGCTTGGTTAGTAGCGGGACGTACGAGCAGTACTTC
TRBJ2-7 NA NA TRBV27 CASSRVGPGYEQYF TGTGCCAGCAGCCGGGTAGGTCCGGGGTACGAGCAGTACTTC
TRBJ1-2 TRBD1 NA TRBV9 CASGERGTGWSQEGYGYTF TGTGCCAGCGGAGAGAGAGGGACAGGGTGGTCCCAAGAGGGATATGGCTACACCTTC
TRBJ2-7 TRBD1 NA TRBV7-9 CASSTPGQGAYEQYF TGTGCCAGCAGTACCCCGGGACAGGGGGCTTACGAGCAGTACTTC
TRBJ1-5 NA once TRBV5-6 CASSSGTYSNQPQHF TGTGCCAGCAGCTCCGGGACTTATAGCAATCAGCCCCAGCATTTT
TRBJ2-1 TRBD2 NA TRBV6-5 CASSYSVRGGLNEQFF TGTGCCAGCAGTTACTCTGTCCGGGGAGGGCTCAATGAGCAGTTCTTC
TRBJ1-2 TRBD1 NA TRBV18 CASSNRQGEDGYTF TGTGCCAGCTCCAACCGACAGGGAGAGGATGGCTACACCTTC
TRBJ2-7 NA NA TRBV5-4 CASSLRGTIYEQYF TGTGCCAGCAGCTTGCGAGGTACGATATACGAGCAGTACTTC